This T cell receptor (beta chain) was recorded in a study of blood T cell repertoires in COVID-19. Study background: The United States, Italy and Spain were the sources of the acute and convalescent COVID-19 samples. T cells, B-cell-depleted T cells, or PBMCs supplied cDNA or gDNA.

As handled by the study authors: Scientists estimated how many nucleated cells there were by amplifying reference gene primers. Assay used: immunoSEQ multiplex PCR; TCRdb lists only in-frame clones, some missing. D and trimming come from the DNA, and the V and J calls and clone size come from that table. The sample shows some 93,000 clones, 85% of them seen only once. The CDR3 sequence is 14 residues long. CDR1 is MNHEY, CDR2 SMNVEV, per germline (reference sequence). V shed 6 bases and J shed 3 bases, with 15 bases lying between them. V is TRBV27 and J is TRBJ2-7, with D possibly matching TRBD1 (5 bases). Sequencing used peripheral blood. The receptor was derived from a man in his sixties with acute or convalescent COVID-19. The CDR3 spells CASREVGVRYEQYF. The DNA of the CDR3 is TGTGCCAGCAGAGAAGTAGGGGTCCGCTACGAGCAGTACTTC.